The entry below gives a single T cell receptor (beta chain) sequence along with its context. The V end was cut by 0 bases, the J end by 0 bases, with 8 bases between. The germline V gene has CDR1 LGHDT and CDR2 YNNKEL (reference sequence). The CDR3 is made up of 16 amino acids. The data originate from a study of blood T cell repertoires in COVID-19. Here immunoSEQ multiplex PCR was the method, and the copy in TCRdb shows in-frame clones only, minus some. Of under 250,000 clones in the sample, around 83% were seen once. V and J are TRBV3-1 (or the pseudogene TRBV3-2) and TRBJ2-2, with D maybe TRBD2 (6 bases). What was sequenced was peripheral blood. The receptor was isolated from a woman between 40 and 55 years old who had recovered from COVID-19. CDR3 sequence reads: CASSQEPGANTGELFF. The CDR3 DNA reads TGTGCCAGCAGCCAAGAACCGGGGGCGAACACCGGGGAGCTGTTTTTT.